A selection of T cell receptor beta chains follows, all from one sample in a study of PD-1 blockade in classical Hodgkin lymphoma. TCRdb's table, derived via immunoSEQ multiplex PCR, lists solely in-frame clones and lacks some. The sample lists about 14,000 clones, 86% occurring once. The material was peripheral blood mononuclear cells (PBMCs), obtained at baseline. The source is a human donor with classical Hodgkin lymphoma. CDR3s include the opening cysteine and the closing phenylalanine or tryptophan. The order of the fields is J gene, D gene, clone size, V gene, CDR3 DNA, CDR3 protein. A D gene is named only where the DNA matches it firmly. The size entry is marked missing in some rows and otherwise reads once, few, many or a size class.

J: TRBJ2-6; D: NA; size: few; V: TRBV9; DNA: TGTGCCAGCAGCGTAGGAGGGGCCAGCTTTAAATCTGGGGCCAACGTCCTGACTTTC; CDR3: CASSVGGASFKSGANVLTF
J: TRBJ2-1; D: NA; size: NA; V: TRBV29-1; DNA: TGCAGCGTTGAAGTAGGAGGGGCAGGGGCGGATGAGCAGTTCTTC; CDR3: CSVEVGGAGADEQFF
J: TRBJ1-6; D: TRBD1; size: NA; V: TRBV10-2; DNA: TGCGCCAGCAGGCCCGGGACAGGCAGCATGACGCTTTATAATTCACCCCTCCACTTT; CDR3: CASRPGTGSMTLYNSPLHF
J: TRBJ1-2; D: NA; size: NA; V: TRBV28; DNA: TGTGCCAGCTTACATCCCGCCGGGCGGGGCTATGGCTACACCTTC; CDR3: CASLHPAGRGYGYTF
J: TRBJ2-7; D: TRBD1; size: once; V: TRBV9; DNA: TGTGCCAGCAGTTCAAACAGGGGCAGCCACGAGCAGTACTTC; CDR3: CASSSNRGSHEQYF
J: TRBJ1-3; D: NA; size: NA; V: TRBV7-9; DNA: TGTGCCAGCAGCTTAGGAGGGGGTGATAACACCATATATTTT; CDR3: CASSLGGGDNTIYF
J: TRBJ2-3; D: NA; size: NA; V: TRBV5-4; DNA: TGTGCCAGCAGAAATCGGGGACCAGATACGCAGTATTTT; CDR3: CASRNRGPDTQYF
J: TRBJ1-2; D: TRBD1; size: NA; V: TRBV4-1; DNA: TGCGCCAGCCGGGGGACAGGCCAGGGGCCCAACTATGGCTACACCTTC; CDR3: CASRGTGQGPNYGYTF
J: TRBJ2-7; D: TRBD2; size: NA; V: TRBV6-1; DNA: TGTGCCAGCACGAGGGACTACTTCTACGAGCAGTACTTC; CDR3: CASTRDYFYEQYF
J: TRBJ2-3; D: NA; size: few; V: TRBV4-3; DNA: TGCGCCAGCAGCCTTACCGGGGCGATAGATACGCAGTATTTT; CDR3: CASSLTGAIDTQYF
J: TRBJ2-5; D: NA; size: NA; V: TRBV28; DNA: TGTGCCAGCAGTTGGCAGGATCTACAAGAGACCCAGTACTTC; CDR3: CASSWQDLQETQYF
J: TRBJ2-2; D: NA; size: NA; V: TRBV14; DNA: TGTGCCAGCAGCCAGTGGGTCACCGGGGAGCTGTTTTTT; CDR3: CASSQWVTGELFF
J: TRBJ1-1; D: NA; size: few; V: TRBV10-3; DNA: TGTGCCATCAGTGAACGGGGGAACACTGAAGCTTTCTTT; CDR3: CAISERGNTEAFF
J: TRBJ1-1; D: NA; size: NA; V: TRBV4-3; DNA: TGCGCCAGCAGCCAAGAAGTTAACACTGAAGCTTTCTTT; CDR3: CASSQEVNTEAFF
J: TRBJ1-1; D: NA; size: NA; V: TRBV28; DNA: TGTGCCAGCAGTTTAAGGAGAGGCCAGCTGAACACTGAAGCTTTCTTT; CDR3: CASSLRRGQLNTEAFF